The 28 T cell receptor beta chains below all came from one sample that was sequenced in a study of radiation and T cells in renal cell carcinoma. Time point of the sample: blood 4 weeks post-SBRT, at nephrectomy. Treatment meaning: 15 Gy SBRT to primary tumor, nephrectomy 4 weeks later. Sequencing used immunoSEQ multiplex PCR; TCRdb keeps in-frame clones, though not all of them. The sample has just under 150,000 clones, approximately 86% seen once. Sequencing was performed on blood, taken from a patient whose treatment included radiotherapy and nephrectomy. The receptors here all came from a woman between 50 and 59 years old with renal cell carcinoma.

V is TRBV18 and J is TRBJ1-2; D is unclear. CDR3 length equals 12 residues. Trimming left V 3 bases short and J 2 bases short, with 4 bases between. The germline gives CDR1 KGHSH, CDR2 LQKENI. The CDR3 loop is CASSPQNYGYTF. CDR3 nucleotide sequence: TGTGCCAGCTCACCTCAAAACTATGGCTACACCTTC.

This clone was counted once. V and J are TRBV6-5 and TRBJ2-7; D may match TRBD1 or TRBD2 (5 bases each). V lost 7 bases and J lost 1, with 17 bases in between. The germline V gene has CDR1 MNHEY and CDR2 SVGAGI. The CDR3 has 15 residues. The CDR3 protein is CASIPRAGASYEQYF. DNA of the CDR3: TGTGCCAGCATCCCCCGCGCCGGGGCTTCCTACGAGCAGTACTTC.

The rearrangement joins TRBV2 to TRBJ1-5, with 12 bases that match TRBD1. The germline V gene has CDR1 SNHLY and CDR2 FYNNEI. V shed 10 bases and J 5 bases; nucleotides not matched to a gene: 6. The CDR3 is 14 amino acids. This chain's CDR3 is CATRRDRGHQPQHF. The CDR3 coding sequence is TGTGCCACACGCCGGGACAGGGGGCATCAGCCCCAGCATTTT.

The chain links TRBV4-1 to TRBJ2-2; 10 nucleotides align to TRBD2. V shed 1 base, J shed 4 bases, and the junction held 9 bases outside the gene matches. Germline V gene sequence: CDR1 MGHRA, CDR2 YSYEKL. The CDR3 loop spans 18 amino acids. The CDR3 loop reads CASSQAYSGGIGTGELFF. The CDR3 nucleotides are TGCGCCAGCAGCCAAGCCTATAGCGGGGGGATCGGCACCGGGGAGCTGTTTTTT.

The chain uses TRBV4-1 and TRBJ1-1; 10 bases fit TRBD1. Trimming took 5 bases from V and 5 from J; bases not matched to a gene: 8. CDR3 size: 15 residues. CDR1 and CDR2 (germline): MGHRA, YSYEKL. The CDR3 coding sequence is TGCGCCAGCAGCACCCGACAGGGGGCGGATACTGAAGCTTTCTTT. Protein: CASSTRQGADTEAFF.

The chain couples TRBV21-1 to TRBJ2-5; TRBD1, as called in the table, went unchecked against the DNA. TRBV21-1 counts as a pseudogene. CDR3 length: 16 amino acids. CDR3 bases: TGTGCCAGCAGCAACAGACAGGTCTGGCGAAAAGAGGCCCAGTACTTC. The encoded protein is CASSNRQVWRKEAQYF.

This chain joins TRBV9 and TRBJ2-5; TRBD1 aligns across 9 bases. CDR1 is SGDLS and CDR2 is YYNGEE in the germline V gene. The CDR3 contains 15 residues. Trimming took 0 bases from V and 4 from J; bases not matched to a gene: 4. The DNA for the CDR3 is TGTGCCAGCAGCGTAGAGAGGGGACAGGGAGAGACCCAGTACTTC. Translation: CASSVERGQGETQYF.

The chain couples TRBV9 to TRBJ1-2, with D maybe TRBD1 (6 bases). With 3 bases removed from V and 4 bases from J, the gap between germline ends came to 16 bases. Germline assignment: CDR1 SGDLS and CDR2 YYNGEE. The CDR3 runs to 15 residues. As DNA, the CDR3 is TGTGCCAGCAGCGAGAGCTGGGGGCCCACCTATGGCTACACCTTC. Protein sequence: CASSESWGPTYGYTF.

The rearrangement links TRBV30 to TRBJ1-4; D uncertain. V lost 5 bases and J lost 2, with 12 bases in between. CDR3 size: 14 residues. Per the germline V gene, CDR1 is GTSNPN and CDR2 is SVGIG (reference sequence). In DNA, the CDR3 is TGTGCCTGGTCCCCGTTGAGGACTAATGAAAAACTGTTTTTT. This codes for CAWSPLRTNEKLFF. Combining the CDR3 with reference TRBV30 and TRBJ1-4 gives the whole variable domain SQTIHQWPATLVQPVGSPLSLECTVEGTSNPNLYWYRQAAGRGLQLLFYSVGIGQISSEVPQNLSASRPQDRQFILSSKKLLLSDSGFYLCAWSPLRTNEKLFFGSGTQLSVL.

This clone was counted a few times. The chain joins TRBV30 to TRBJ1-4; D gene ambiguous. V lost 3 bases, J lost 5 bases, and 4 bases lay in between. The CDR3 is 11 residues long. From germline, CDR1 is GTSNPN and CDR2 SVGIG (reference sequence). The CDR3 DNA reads TGTGCCTGGAGAAACAATGAAAAACTGTTTTTT. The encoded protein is CAWRNNEKLFF. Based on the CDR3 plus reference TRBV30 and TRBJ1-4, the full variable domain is SQTIHQWPATLVQPVGSPLSLECTVEGTSNPNLYWYRQAAGRGLQLLFYSVGIGQISSEVPQNLSASRPQDRQFILSSKKLLLSDSGFYLCAWRNNEKLFFGSGTQLSVL.

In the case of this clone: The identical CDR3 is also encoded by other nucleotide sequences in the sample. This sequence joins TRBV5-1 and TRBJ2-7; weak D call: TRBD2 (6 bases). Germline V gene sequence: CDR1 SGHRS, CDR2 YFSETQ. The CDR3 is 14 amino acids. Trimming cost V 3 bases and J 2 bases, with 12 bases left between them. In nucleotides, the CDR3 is TGCGCCAGCAGCTCCGGGACTGGCACCTACGAGCAGTACTTC. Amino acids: CASSSGTGTYEQYF.

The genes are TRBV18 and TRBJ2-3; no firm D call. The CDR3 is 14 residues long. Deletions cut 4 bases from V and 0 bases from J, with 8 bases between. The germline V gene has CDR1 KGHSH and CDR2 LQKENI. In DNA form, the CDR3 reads TGTGCCAGCTCACGCGACCGGAGCACAGATACGCAGTATTTT. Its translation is CASSRDRSTDTQYF.

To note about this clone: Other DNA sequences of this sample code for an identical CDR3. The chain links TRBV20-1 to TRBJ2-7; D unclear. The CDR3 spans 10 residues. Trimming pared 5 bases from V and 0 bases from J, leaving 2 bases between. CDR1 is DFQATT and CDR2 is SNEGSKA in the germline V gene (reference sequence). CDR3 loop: CSAGSYEQYF. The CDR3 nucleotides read TGCAGTGCTGGCTCCTACGAGCAGTACTTC.

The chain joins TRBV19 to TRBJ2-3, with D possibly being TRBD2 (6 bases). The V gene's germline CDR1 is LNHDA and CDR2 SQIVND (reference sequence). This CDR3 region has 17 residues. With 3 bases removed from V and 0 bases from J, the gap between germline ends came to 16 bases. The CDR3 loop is CASSIGSHGTSTDTQYF. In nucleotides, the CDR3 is TGTGCCAGTAGTATCGGGAGCCACGGAACAAGCACAGATACGCAGTATTTT.

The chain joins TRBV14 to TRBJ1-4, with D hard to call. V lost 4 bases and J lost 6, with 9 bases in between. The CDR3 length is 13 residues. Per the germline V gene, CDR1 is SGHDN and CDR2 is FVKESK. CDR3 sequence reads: CASSPRGDEKLFF. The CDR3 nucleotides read TGTGCCAGCAGCCCGCGCGGGGATGAAAAACTGTTTTTT. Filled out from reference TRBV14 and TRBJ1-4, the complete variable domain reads EAGVTQFPSHSVIEKGQTVTLRCDPISGHDNLYWYRRVMGKEIKFLLHFVKESKQDESGMPNNRFLAERTGGTYSTLKVQPAELEDSGVYFCASSPRGDEKLFFGSGTQLSVL.

CDR3 sequence: CASSLPPSEQFF. CDR3 nucleotides: TGTGCCAGCAGCTTACCCCCCAGTGAGCAGTTCTTC. The genes are TRBV5-6 and TRBJ2-1; D is undetermined. CDR3 length: 12 residues. The V gene's germline CDR1 is SGHDT and CDR2 YYEEEE. The V end was cut by 2 bases, the J end by 9 bases, with 9 bases between.

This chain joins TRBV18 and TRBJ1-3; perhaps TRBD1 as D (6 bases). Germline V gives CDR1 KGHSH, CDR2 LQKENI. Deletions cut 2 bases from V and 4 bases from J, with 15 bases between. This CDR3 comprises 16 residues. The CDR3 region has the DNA TGTGCCAGCTCACCAACGGGGGAGGACAGCGGAAACACCATATATTTT. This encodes CASSPTGEDSGNTIYF.

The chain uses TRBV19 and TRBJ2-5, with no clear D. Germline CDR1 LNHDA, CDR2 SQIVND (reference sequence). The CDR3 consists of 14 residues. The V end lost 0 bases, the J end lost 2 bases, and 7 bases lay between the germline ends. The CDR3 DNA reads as TGTGCCAGTAGTATAGAGGGCCCGCAAGAGACCCAGTACTTC. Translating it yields CASSIEGPQETQYF.

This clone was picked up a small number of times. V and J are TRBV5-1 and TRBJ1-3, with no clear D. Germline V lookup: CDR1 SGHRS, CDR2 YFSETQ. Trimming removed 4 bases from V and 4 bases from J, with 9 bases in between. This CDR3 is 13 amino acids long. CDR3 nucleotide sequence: TGCGCCAGCAGCCTGTTACAGGGAAACACCATATATTTT. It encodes CASSLLQGNTIYF.

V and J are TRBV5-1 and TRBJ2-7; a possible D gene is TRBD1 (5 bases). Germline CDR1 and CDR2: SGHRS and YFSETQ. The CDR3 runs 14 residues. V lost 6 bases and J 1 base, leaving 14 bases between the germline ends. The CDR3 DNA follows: TGCGCCAGCACGGCAGGGTTGGGTTCCTACGAGCAGTACTTC. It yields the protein CASTAGLGSYEQYF.

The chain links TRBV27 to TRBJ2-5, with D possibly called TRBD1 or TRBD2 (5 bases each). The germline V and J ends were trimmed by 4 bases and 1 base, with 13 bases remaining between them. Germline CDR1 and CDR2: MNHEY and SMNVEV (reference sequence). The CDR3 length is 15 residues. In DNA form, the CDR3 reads TGTGCCAGCAGTTCGGGACGCTGGACCCAAGAGACCCAGTACTTC. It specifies CASSSGRWTQETQYF.

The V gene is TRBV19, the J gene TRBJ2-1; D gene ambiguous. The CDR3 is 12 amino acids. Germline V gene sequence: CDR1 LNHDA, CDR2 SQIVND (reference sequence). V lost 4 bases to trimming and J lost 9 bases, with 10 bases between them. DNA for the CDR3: TGTGCCAGTAGTAAAAGACGGCCTGAGCAGTTCTTC. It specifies CASSKRRPEQFF.

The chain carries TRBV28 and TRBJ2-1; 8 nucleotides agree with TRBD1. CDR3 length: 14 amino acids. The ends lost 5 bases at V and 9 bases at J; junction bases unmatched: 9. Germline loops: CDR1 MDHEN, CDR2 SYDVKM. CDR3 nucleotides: TGTGCCAGCAGTGTGTTAGGGGACAGGTGTGAGCAGTTCTTC. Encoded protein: CASSVLGDRCEQFF.

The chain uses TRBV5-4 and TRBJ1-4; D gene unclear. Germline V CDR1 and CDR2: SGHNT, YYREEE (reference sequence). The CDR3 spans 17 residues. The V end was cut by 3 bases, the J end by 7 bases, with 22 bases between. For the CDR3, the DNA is TGTGCCAGCAGCTCCCGGGCCTCTGGGGAGTATAGTGAAAAACTGTTTTTT. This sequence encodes CASSSRASGEYSEKLFF.

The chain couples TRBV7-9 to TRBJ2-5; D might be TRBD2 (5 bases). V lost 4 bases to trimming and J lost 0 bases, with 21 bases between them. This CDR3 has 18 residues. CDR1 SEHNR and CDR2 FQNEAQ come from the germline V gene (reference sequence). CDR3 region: CASSYLGYSRRYQETQYF. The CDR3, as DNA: TGTGCCAGCAGCTACCTGGGTTACAGCAGGAGGTACCAAGAGACCCAGTACTTC.

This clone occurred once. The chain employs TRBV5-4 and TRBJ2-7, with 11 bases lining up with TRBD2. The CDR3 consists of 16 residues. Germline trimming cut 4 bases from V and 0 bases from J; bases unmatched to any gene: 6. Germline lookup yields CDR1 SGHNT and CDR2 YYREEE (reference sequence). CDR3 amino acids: CASSHGTSGNSYEQYF. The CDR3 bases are TGTGCCAGCAGCCACGGGACTAGCGGAAACTCCTACGAGCAGTACTTC.

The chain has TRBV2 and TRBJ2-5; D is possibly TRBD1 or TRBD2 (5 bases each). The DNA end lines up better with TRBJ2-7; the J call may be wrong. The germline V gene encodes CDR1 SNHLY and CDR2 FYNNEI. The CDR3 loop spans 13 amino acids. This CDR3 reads CASSGTVPDEQYF. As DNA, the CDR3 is TGTGCCAGCAGCGGGACCGTCCCCGACGAGCAGTACTTC.

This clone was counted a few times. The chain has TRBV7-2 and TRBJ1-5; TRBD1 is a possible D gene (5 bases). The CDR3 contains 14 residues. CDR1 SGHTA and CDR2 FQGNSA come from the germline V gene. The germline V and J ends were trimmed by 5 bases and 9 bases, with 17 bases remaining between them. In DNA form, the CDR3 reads TGTGCCAGCAGCCTCCCGGGACGGACTGGGCCCCAGCATTTT. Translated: CASSLPGRTGPQHF.